Below, 22 T cell receptor beta chains from the same sample are listed, as sequenced in a study of blood T cell repertoires in COVID-19. The data were produced by immunoSEQ multiplex PCR, yet TCRdb's version contains in-frame clones alone and is incomplete. In the table there are approximately 230,000 clones, 75% to 90% of which are singletons. Source material: peripheral blood. The receptors shown here come from a man under 40 who had recovered from COVID-19.

The chain couples TRBV6-5 to TRBJ2-7; D gene ambiguous. CDR3 length equals 14 residues. The germline V gene has CDR1 MNHEY and CDR2 SVGAGI. V was cut by 7 bases and J by 1 base, with 14 bases left in between. The CDR3 sequence: CASTLQPNSYEQYF. The CDR3, as DNA: TGTGCCAGCACCTTACAGCCTAATTCCTACGAGCAGTACTTC.

This clone was seen once. The gene calls are TRBV6-2 or TRBV6-3 and TRBJ1-2, with D maybe TRBD1 (5 bases). Trimming shortened V by 3 bases and J by 7 bases, and 18 bases separated the two germline ends. This CDR3 region has 15 residues. CDR1 is MNHEY and CDR2 is SVGEGT in the germline V gene. The CDR3 DNA follows: TGTGCCAGCAGTTATACGCAGGGTAGTTTTGGTGGCTACACCTTC. Protein sequence: CASSYTQGSFGGYTF.

This sequence joins TRBV6-4 and TRBJ1-1; 9 nucleotides line up with TRBD1. After removal of 6 bases from V and 3 bases from J, the junction contained 11 bases not matched to a gene. CDR3 length equals 16 residues. Germline V lookup: CDR1 MRHNA, CDR2 SNTAGT. This chain's CDR3 is CASRDTGTGTYTEAFF. The CDR3 DNA reads as TGTGCCAGCAGAGATACCGGGACAGGGACTTACACTGAAGCTTTCTTT.

For the CDR3, the DNA is TGTGCCAGCAGCCTCCCTGGGGAGGGTGAAGCTTTCTTT. This sequence encodes CASSLPGEGEAFF. V usage is TRBV11-2 and J usage is TRBJ1-1; D gene unclear. The CDR3 totals 13 residues. Trimming took 5 bases from V and 7 from J, leaving 14 bases between them. Per germline, CDR1 SGHAT and CDR2 FQNNGV.

The genes are TRBV6-2 or TRBV6-3 and TRBJ1-1; tentatively, D is TRBD1 (6 bases). Trimming shortened V by 6 bases and J by 0 bases, and 11 bases separated the two germline ends. The CDR3 spans 14 residues. From germline, CDR1 is MNHEY and CDR2 SVGEGT. The CDR3 DNA follows: TGTGCCAGCAGCCTACAGGGCCTGAACACTGAAGCTTTCTTT. Its protein product is CASSLQGLNTEAFF.

In DNA form, the CDR3 reads TGTGCCAGCAGTTACAATCTAGCGGGGGCCTCCCATACGCAGTATTTT. Translating gives CASSYNLAGASHTQYF. V and J are TRBV6-5 and TRBJ2-3, with 10 positions matching TRBD2. CDR1 and CDR2 from the germline V gene are MNHEY and SVGAGI. The CDR3 is 16 residues long. J lost 7 bases, V lost 2 bases, and 9 bases had no gene match.

V gene TRBV6-5 combines with J gene TRBJ2-7, with TRBD2 as a possible D gene (6 bases). This CDR3 spans 14 amino acids. V was trimmed by 6 bases and J by 7 bases, leaving 19 bases between them. Germline loops: CDR1 MNHEY, CDR2 SVGAGI. The CDR3 loop reads CASRSTQPGGEQYF. DNA for the CDR3: TGTGCCAGCAGATCGACCCAACCTGGGGGGGAGCAGTACTTC.

The rearrangement uses TRBV19 and TRBJ1-5; TRBD1 matches at 8 bases. The junction had 3 bases not matched to a gene; V was cut back by 0 bases and J by 5 bases. The CDR3 loop spans 15 amino acids. The germline CDR1 and CDR2 sequences are LNHDA and SQIVND (reference sequence). CDR3 residues: CASSIEGTGYQPQHF. CDR3 nucleotides: TGTGCCAGTAGTATAGAAGGGACAGGATATCAGCCCCAGCATTTT.

The genes are TRBV5-1 and TRBJ2-3; possible D gene TRBD1, 5 bases. Germline CDR1 and CDR2: SGHRS and YFSETQ. This CDR3 contains 15 residues. Trimming pared 1 base from V and 2 bases from J, leaving 11 bases between. CDR3 nucleotide sequence: TGCGCCAGCAGCTTGAATGACAGAGACACAGATACGCAGTATTTT. It yields the protein CASSLNDRDTDTQYF.

This chain uses TRBV3-1 (or the pseudogene TRBV3-2) with TRBJ1-2; TRBD1 is a possible D gene (6 bases). CDR3 size: 14 residues. With 0 bases removed from V and 7 bases from J, the gap between germline ends came to 12 bases. Germline-derived CDR1 and CDR2 are LGHDT and YNNKEL (reference sequence). The DNA of the CDR3 is TGTGCCAGCAGCCAAGACGTAGGGGGAGCTGGCTACACCTTC. Its translation: CASSQDVGGAGYTF.

This clone has just one count. The V call is TRBV6-5, the J call TRBJ2-1; 9 bases fit TRBD2. Germline loops: CDR1 MNHEY, CDR2 SVGAGI. Trimming cost V 8 bases and J 10 bases; bases outside gene matches: 6. The CDR3 contains 12 residues. The CDR3 DNA reads as TGTGCCAGCGGGGGGACTAGCTGGGAGCAGTTCTTC. This gives the protein CASGGTSWEQFF.

The chain couples TRBV6-2 or TRBV6-3 to TRBJ2-2; D gene unclear. This CDR3 is built from 16 residues. Trimming removed 2 bases at V and 3 bases at J, with 13 bases between. The germline V gene encodes CDR1 MNHEY and CDR2 SVGEGT. This chain's CDR3 is CASSYGLTHYTGELFF. The CDR3 nucleotides are TGTGCCAGCAGTTACGGTCTGACACACTACACCGGGGAGCTGTTTTTT.

The chain recombines TRBV10-1 with TRBJ1-1, with D unclear. Trimming shortened V by 2 bases and J by 2 bases, and 12 bases separated the two germline ends. Germline V gives CDR1 WNHNN, CDR2 SYGVQD (reference sequence). The CDR3 covers 15 residues. CDR3 in DNA: TGCGCCAGCAGTGAGGAAAGCGGGATTAACACTGAAGCTTTCTTT. Translating it yields CASSEESGINTEAFF.

The chain employs TRBV27 and TRBJ1-2; D gene ambiguous. Trimming removed 0 bases at V and 4 bases at J, with 6 bases between. Germline V gene sequence: CDR1 MNHEY, CDR2 SMNVEV (reference sequence). There are 13 residues in the CDR3. The CDR3 bases are TGTGCCAGCAGTTTATCGATCAGCTATGGCTACACCTTC. This sequence encodes CASSLSISYGYTF.

The chain recombines TRBV19 with TRBJ2-7; 8 nucleotides agree with TRBD1. The V gene's germline CDR1 is LNHDA and CDR2 SQIVND (reference sequence). The V segment lost 3 bases and the J segment 4 bases; nucleotides outside the gene matches: 8. This CDR3 spans 15 amino acids. The CDR3 region is CASSIGQGMRYEQYF. Here the CDR3 DNA reads TGTGCCAGTAGTATCGGACAGGGAATGAGGTACGAGCAGTACTTC.

The CDR3 nucleotides are TGTGCCAGCAGTGAGATAGTCCGATTCTACGTATCGGACACTGAAGCTTTCTTT. It is translated as CASSEIVRFYVSDTEAFF. The gene calls are TRBV6-1 and TRBJ1-1; no reliable D call. Germline CDR1 and CDR2: MNHNS and SASEGT. The CDR3 is made up of 18 amino acids. V lost 3 bases, J lost 3 bases, and 23 bases lay in between.

The rearrangement links TRBV7-9 to TRBJ2-7; D call uncertain. Germline V gene data show CDR1 as SEHNR and CDR2 as FQNEAQ (reference sequence). Between the trimmed V and J ends, which lost 0 bases and 2 bases, there was a span of 11 bases. CDR3 length: 15 amino acids. The CDR3 DNA is TGTGCCAGCAGCTTAGCGCTTGCGGAAACCTACGAGCAGTACTTC. Encoded protein: CASSLALAETYEQYF.

The rearrangement joins TRBV29-1 to TRBJ1-1, with unresolved D. The germline CDR1 and CDR2 sequences are SQVTM and ANQGSEA. The V end lost 8 bases, the J end lost 2 bases, and 9 bases lay between the germline ends. CDR3 length equals 11 residues. DNA for the CDR3: TGCAGCTTCCGACACAACACTGAAGCTTTCTTT. Its translation is CSFRHNTEAFF.

This clone was seen just once. The rearrangement uses TRBV4-1 and TRBJ2-2; 8 nucleotides match TRBD2. The CDR3 spans 20 residues. Per germline, CDR1 MGHRA and CDR2 YSYEKL. Trimming cost V 0 bases and J 1 base; bases outside gene matches: 13. As DNA, the CDR3 is TGCGCCAGCAGCCAAGATCGAGAAAGTTCGGGGGGGCTGAACACCGGGGAGCTGTTTTTT. It encodes CASSQDRESSGGLNTGELFF.

This clone was recorded once. CDR3 residues: CASRGSGTPYEQYF. The CDR3 DNA sequence: TGCGCCAGCAGGGGATCCGGGACTCCCTACGAGCAGTACTTC. This sequence joins TRBV10-1 and TRBJ2-7; tentative D call: TRBD2 (6 bases). Per the germline V gene, CDR1 is WNHNN and CDR2 is SYGVQD (reference sequence). The CDR3 extends over 14 amino acids. The germline V and J ends were trimmed by 6 bases and 2 bases, with 14 bases remaining between them.

This chain joins TRBV29-1 and TRBJ1-2; D call uncertain. The CDR3 runs to 15 residues. Trimming pared 2 bases from V and 8 bases from J, leaving 21 bases between. Per germline, CDR1 SQVTM and CDR2 ANQGSEA. The CDR3 sequence is CSVEPSRGGGVGYTF. For the CDR3, the DNA is TGCAGCGTTGAACCCTCGAGAGGAGGCGGTGTAGGCTACACCTTC.

The chain carries TRBV4-2 and TRBJ1-2, with TRBD1 identical over 7 bases. J lost 3 bases, V lost 6 bases, and 10 bases had no gene match. Germline V lookup: CDR1 LGHNA, CDR2 YNFKEQ. The CDR3 covers 15 residues. The CDR3 nucleotides read TGTGCCAGCAGTATCGAGGACAGGACCTACTATGGCTACACCTTC. This translates into CASSIEDRTYYGYTF.